This T cell receptor (beta chain) was identified during a study of T cell changes during pregnancy in multiple sclerosis. Germline V gene lookup returns CDR1 SNHLY and CDR2 FYNNEI. The CDR3 loop spans 15 amino acids. V dropped 4 bases and J dropped 0 bases, with 9 bases sitting between them. Assay used: immunoSEQ multiplex PCR; TCRdb lists only in-frame clones, some missing. The sample has about 110,000 clones, about 93% seen once. The table lists this clone with a count of one. This sequence originates from a female donor with multiple sclerosis, enrolled in a pregnancy study. The sample in question was peripheral blood, obtained in the third trimester of pregnancy. J is TRBJ2-2 and V is TRBV2; D unclear. The CDR3, as DNA: TGTGCCAGCAGTGGTATAAAAACGAACACCGGGGAGCTGTTTTTT. This gives the protein CASSGIKTNTGELFF.